The clone carrying this T cell receptor beta chain was seen a handful of times. The sample comes from a study of patients and donors after allogeneic stem cell transplantation. The CDR3 is 12 residues long. The ends were cut back, 4 bases at V and 9 bases at J, with 11 bases in the middle. CDR1 and CDR2 (germline): MNHNS, SASEGT. MiXCR, run by TCRdb on the RT-PCR reads, gives a single entry per CDR3 protein. The sample shows fewer than 180,000 distinct CDR3 sequences, 30% to 45% of them seen only once. The TCR sequence derives from a human donor who was either an allogeneic HSCT recipient or a stem cell or donor lymphocyte infusion donor (not recorded which). It is not recorded whose cells these are; they may come from a transplant donor. Sequencing was done on a sample of blood, either unsorted or a sorted T cell fraction (not recorded which). The chain has TRBV6-1 and TRBJ2-3, with unresolved D. CDR3 loop: CASSASRSTQYF. CDR3 coding DNA: TGTGCCAGCAGTGCCTCTCGCTCCACGCAGTATTTT.